This T cell receptor beta chain was obtained from a study of OX40 agonist ivuxolimab in advanced cancers. Turning to the study itself: Patients assigned to dose escalation were diagnosed with hepatocellular carcinoma, melanoma, renal cell or head and neck cancer.

CDR1 SGHRS and CDR2 YFSETQ come from the germline V gene. This CDR3 has 13 residues. V was pared by 2 bases and J by 4 bases, with 9 bases between. TCRdb's copy holds only in-frame clones and misses some; the assay was immunoSEQ multiplex PCR. The profile shows roughly 56,000 clones, 65% to 90% of them singletons. Study results and caveats: Nonresponders included some who also had low normalized T-cell clonal expansion.

A word on this clone: The antigen remains undetermined.

The chain is built from TRBV5-1 and TRBJ1-1; D remains ambiguous. Sequenced here: CD4+ or CD8+ T cells sorted from blood, sampled in a trial of the OX40 agonist ivuxolimab. The sequence was obtained from an adult with an advanced solid tumor such as melanoma, head and neck, liver or kidney cancer. The DNA for the CDR3 is TGCGCCAGCAGCTTACCGGTGGGCACTGAAGCTTTCTTT. Its translation is CASSLPVGTEAFF.